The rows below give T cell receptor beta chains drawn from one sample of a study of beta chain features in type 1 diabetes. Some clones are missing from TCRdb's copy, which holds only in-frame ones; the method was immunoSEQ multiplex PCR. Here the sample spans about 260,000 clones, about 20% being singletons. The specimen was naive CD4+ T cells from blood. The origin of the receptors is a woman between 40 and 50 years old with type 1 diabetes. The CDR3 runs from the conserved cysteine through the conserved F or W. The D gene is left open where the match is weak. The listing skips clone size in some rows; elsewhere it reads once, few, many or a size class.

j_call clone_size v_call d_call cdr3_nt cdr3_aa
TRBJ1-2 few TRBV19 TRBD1 TGTGCCGGTCGGACAGGGATGAGCGGCTACACCTTC CAGRTGMSGYTF
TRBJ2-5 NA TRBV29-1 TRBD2 TGCAGCGTTGACAGGGGACTAGCGGGAACAGGGGAGACCCAGTACTTC CSVDRGLAGTGETQYF
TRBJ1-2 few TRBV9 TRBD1 TGTGCCAGCAGCGCGGGACAGGGAATTTTTGGCTACACCTTC CASSAGQGIFGYTF
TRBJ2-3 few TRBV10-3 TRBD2 TGTGCCATCATGCCCAGCGGGAGGCCCGCAGATACGCAGTATTTT CAIMPSGRPADTQYF
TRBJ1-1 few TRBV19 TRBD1 TGTGCCAGTAGTAGACAGGGCCAGAACACTGAAGCTTTCTTT CASSRQGQNTEAFF
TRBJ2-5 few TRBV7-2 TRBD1 TGTGCCAGCACCCGGGACAGGGAAGAGACCCAGTACTTC CASTRDREETQYF
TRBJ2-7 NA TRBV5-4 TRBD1 TGTGCCAGCAGTTTTGGACAGGGATCGAACTACGAGCAGTACTTC CASSFGQGSNYEQYF
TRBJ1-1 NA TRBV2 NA TGTGCCAGCAGTGAAGAACTGCTGAACACTGAAGCTTTCTTT CASSEELLNTEAFF
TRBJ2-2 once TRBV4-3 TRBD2 TGCGCCAGCAGCCAGGAAGGGTGGACTAGCGGGAACACCGGGGAGCTGTTTTTT CASSQEGWTSGNTGELFF
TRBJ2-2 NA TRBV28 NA TGTGCCAGCAGTTTTCCCTACACCGGGGAGCTGTTTTTT CASSFPYTGELFF
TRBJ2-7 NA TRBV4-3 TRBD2 TGCGCCAGCAGTCCTGGGACTAGCGGGAGGCCAATCTACTTC CASSPGTSGRPIYF
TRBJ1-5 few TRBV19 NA TGTGCCAGTAGTATCAGGGATCACAGCTACAATCAGCCCCAGCATTTT CASSIRDHSYNQPQHF
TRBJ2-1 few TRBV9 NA TGTGCCAGCAGCCTTAGCGCGAGCTCCTACAATGAGCAGTTCTTC CASSLSASSYNEQFF
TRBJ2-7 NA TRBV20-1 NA TGCAGTGCTAGTCCTCGAGGGGAGCAGTACTTC CSASPRGEQYF
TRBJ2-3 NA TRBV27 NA TGTGCCAGCAGACGTAGTGATACGCAGTATTTT CASRRSDTQYF
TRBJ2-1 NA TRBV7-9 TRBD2 TGTGCCAGCAGCTCCGCAGCGTTAGCGGGAGTCGGCAATGAGCAGTTCTTC CASSSAALAGVGNEQFF
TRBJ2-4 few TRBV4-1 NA TGCGCCAGCAGCCAAGTGGGCAGGGAAAACATTCAGTACTTC CASSQVGRENIQYF
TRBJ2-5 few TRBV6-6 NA TGTGCCAGCACCCCTTCGTGGGCTGAGACCCAGTACTTC CASTPSWAETQYF
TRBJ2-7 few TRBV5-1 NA TGCGCCAGCAGCCCCGGGGGCTACGAGCAGTACTTC CASSPGGYEQYF
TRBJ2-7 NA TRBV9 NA TGTGCCAGCAGCGTAGATGGGGCGGCCTACGAGCAGTACTTC CASSVDGAAYEQYF
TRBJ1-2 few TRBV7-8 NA TGTGCCAGCAGCTTAACCGCAGGGAATGGCTACACCTTC CASSLTAGNGYTF
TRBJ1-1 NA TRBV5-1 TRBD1 TGCGCCAGCAGCCGCGGGACAGAGAACACTGAAGCTTTCTTT CASSRGTENTEAFF
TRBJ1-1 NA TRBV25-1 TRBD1 TGTGCCAGCAGTCCGGACAGGGGGGTGGACACTGAAGCTTTCTTT CASSPDRGVDTEAFF
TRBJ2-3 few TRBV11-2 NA TGTGCCAGCAGCTTAGACCTCACAGATACGCAGTATTTT CASSLDLTDTQYF
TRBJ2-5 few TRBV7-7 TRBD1 TGTGCTAGCAGCTTAGCGGGACAGGGGGCGCGTGAGACCCAGTACTTC CASSLAGQGARETQYF
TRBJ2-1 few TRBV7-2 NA TGTGCCAGCAGCTTAACCAGGGATGGCAATGAGCAGTTCTTC CASSLTRDGNEQFF
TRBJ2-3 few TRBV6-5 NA TGTGCCAGCACAAGTGCTGGACAGCCCGAAGATACGCAGTATTTT CASTSAGQPEDTQYF
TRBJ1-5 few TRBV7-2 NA TGTGCCAGCAGCCGGTTAGTGAATCAGCCCCAGCATTTT CASSRLVNQPQHF
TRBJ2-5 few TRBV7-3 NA TGTGCCAGCAGCTTAGAAGCGGGAGAGACCCAGTACTTC CASSLEAGETQYF
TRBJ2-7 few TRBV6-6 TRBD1 TGTGCCAGCCTTAGGGGGGGACAGGGGAACTACGAGCAGTACTTC CASLRGGQGNYEQYF
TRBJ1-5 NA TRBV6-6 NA TGTGCCAGCAAGCAGGGGTCGAGCAATCAGCCCCAGCATTTT CASKQGSSNQPQHF
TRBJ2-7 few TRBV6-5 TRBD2 TGTGCCGCCGGCGGGAGTTCCAAGTCCTACGAGCAGTACTTC CAAGGSSKSYEQYF
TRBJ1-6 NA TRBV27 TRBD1 TGTGCCAGCGGGACAGTGCAGGTTTCACCCCTCCACTTT CASGTVQVSPLHF
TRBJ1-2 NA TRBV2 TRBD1 TGTGCCAGCGGACGACAGGGGAATAACTATGGCTACACCTTC CASGRQGNNYGYTF
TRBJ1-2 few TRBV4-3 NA TGCGCCAGCAGCCAAGAGGAGAGAAACTATGGCTACACCTTC CASSQEERNYGYTF
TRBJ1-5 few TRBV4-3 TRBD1 TGCGCCAGCAGCCAGGGGGGACAGGGCAATCAGCCCCAGCATTTT CASSQGGQGNQPQHF
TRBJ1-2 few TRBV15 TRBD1 TGTGCCACCAGCAAAGAGACAGGGGGCTTTGGCTACACCTTC CATSKETGGFGYTF
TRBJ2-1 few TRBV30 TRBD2 TGTGCCTGGAGCCCACTACTAGCGAGTTCCTACAATGAGCAGTTCTTC CAWSPLLASSYNEQFF
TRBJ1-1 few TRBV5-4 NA TGTGCCAGCAGCGCCCCAGGGGAGGCTTTCTTT CASSAPGEAFF
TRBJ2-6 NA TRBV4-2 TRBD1 TGTGCCAGCAGCCCCGGCGGTAGACAGGGGACCTCTGGGGCCAACGTCCTGACTTTC CASSPGGRQGTSGANVLTF
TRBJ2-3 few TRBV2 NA TGTGCCAGCAGCGAAGGACAGCCCGGTGGGGATACGCAGTATTTT CASSEGQPGGDTQYF
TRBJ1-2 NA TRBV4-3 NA TGCGCCAGCAGCCAACGCTCCGGGGGGAACCTTAACTATGGCTACACCTTC CASSQRSGGNLNYGYTF
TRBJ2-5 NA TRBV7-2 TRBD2 TGTGCCAGCAGCTTATGGGGCGGGAGGGAGGAGACCCAGTACTTC CASSLWGGREETQYF
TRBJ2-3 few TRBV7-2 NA TGTGCCAGCAGCTTAGCAATAGCGGAAGGCACAGATACGCAGTATTTT CASSLAIAEGTDTQYF
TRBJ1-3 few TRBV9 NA TGTGCCAGCAGCGCGACCATGACAACAGGCGGCTCTGGAAACACCATATATTTT CASSATMTTGGSGNTIYF
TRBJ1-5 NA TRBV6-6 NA TGTGCCAGCAGTTCGCAAGGGGAAAGAAACAATCAGCCCCAGCATTTT CASSSQGERNNQPQHF
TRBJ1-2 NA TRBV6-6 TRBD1 TGTGCCAGCAGTCGCGGACAGGGGACCTCCGACACCTTC CASSRGQGTSDTF
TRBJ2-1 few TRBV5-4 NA TGTGCCAGCAGCTTGGGTCATGCCGGGAGCGGTAATGAGCAGTTCTTC CASSLGHAGSGNEQFF
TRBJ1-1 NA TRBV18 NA TGTGCCAGCTCACCACCACCGAGCGGGAACACTGAAGCTTTCTTT CASSPPPSGNTEAFF
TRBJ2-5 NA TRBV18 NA TGTGCCAGCTCACCACGGGCCAGCGGCCAGAAAGAGACCCAGTACTTC CASSPRASGQKETQYF
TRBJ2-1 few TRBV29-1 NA TGCAGCGTTGAAGCGGGGTTTAACAATGAGCAGTTCTTC CSVEAGFNNEQFF
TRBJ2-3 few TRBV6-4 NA TGTGCCAGCAGTTATGGCAGCGGAGGATCAGATACGCAGTATTTT CASSYGSGGSDTQYF
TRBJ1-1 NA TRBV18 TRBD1 TGTGCCAGCTCTGGGACAGGGATGGGGAGCACTGAAGCTTTCTTT CASSGTGMGSTEAFF
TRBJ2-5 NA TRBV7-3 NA TGTGCCAGCAGCTTACTAGAGACCCAGTACTTC CASSLLETQYF
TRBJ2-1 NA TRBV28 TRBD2 TGTGCCAGCAGTTTTGGCGGGACTAGTTCGTACAATGAGCAGTTCTTC CASSFGGTSSYNEQFF